These 32 T cell receptor beta chains were sequenced from one sample in a study of OX40 agonist ivuxolimab in advanced cancers. Libraries were prepared by immunoSEQ multiplex PCR; TCRdb keeps only in-frame clonotypes and omits some of them. The table includes about 94,000 clones, 87% detected once. This specimen consisted of CD4+ or CD8+ T cells sorted from blood, obtained in a trial of the OX40 agonist ivuxolimab. These receptors were collected from an adult with an advanced solid tumor such as melanoma, head and neck, liver or kidney cancer.

V and J are TRBV6-1 and TRBJ1-5; D possibly corresponds to TRBD1 (6 bases). Germline CDR1 MNHNS, CDR2 SASEGT. The CDR3 spans 14 residues. V was shortened by 8 bases and J by 7 bases, with 18 bases between the two germline ends. This CDR3 reads CASSAHGGGQPQHF. The CDR3 DNA reads TGTGCCAGCTCCGCTCATGGGGGCGGACAGCCCCAGCATTTT.

The chain carries TRBV4-2 and TRBJ2-5; D not resolved. The CDR3 contains 14 residues. Germline CDR1 and CDR2: LGHNA and YNFKEQ. The germline V and J ends were trimmed by 1 base and 5 bases, with 11 bases remaining between them. The CDR3 region has the DNA TGTGCCAGCAGCCAAGGGCAGGTAGGGGAGACCCAGTACTTC. Amino acid sequence: CASSQGQVGETQYF.

The chain employs TRBV5-1 and TRBJ2-3, with 9 bases lining up with TRBD2. CDR1 SGHRS and CDR2 YFSETQ come from the germline V gene. CDR3 length: 16 amino acids. The junction had 6 bases not matched to a gene; V was cut back by 2 bases and J by 2 bases. This CDR3 is CASSLVAGAFTDTQYF. CDR3 bases: TGCGCCAGCAGCTTAGTAGCGGGGGCGTTCACAGATACGCAGTATTTT.

This clone was detected only once. J is TRBJ2-7 and V is TRBV7-8; TRBD2 aligns across 7 bases. Germline loops: CDR1 SGHVS, CDR2 FQNEAQ. With V trimmed by 2 bases and J by 0 bases, 1 base remained unmatched. The CDR3 totals 14 residues. CDR3 coding DNA: TGTGCCAGCAGCTTACTAGCGGCCTCCTACGAGCAGTACTTC. This sequence encodes CASSLLAASYEQYF.

The gene calls are TRBV18 and TRBJ1-1; perhaps TRBD1 as D (6 bases). This CDR3 has 16 amino acids. V lost 3 bases to trimming and J lost 1 base, with 15 bases between them. Per the germline V gene, CDR1 is KGHSH and CDR2 is LQKENI. The CDR3 reads CASSPSQGLGNTEAFF. CDR3 DNA: TGTGCCAGCTCACCTTCTCAGGGGTTGGGGAACACTGAAGCTTTCTTT.

The chain has TRBV5-5 and TRBJ2-5, with D uncertain. V lost 4 bases and J lost 1, with 11 bases in between. The germline V gene encodes CDR1 SGHKS and CDR2 YYEKEE (reference sequence). The CDR3 contains 14 residues. The CDR3 region is CASSTPGPQETQYF. The CDR3, as DNA: TGTGCCAGCAGCACCCCGGGTCCCCAAGAGACCCAGTACTTC.

This chain uses TRBV27 with TRBJ2-5; D not resolved. Trimming removed 5 bases from V and 3 bases from J, with 13 bases in between. The CDR3 consists of 14 residues. Germline CDR1 reads MNHEY; CDR2 reads SMNVEV (reference sequence). The CDR3 region is CASSTLGAEETQYF. DNA of the CDR3: TGTGCCAGCAGTACTCTCGGAGCCGAAGAGACCCAGTACTTC.

V usage is TRBV29-1 and J usage is TRBJ1-5; D is unresolved. Trimming left V 4 bases short and J 7 bases short, with 14 bases between. CDR1 is SQVTM and CDR2 is ANQGSEA in the germline V gene. The CDR3 has 13 residues. CDR3 nucleotides: TGCAGCGTTGCTACAAACACGGGACAGCCCCAGCATTTT. This encodes CSVATNTGQPQHF.

The chain uses TRBV7-2 and TRBJ2-1; D gene uncertain. The CDR3 is made up of 11 amino acids. The germline gives CDR1 SGHTA, CDR2 FQGNSA. V was clipped by 3 bases and J by 8 bases, with 5 bases between them. As DNA, the CDR3 is TGTGCCAGCAGCTTTATCTATGAGCAGTTCTTC. Protein product: CASSFIYEQFF. Based on the CDR3 plus reference TRBV7-2 and TRBJ2-1, the full variable domain is GAGVSQSPSNKVTEKGKDVELRCDPISGHTALYWYRQSLGQGLEFLIYFQGNSAPDKSGLPSDRFSAERTGGSVSTLTIQRTQQEDSAVYLCASSFIYEQFFGPGTRLTVL.

The chain joins TRBV7-9 to TRBJ2-7, with D perhaps given as TRBD1 or TRBD2 (5 bases each). The CDR3 is 13 residues long. Germline V lookup: CDR1 SEHNR, CDR2 FQNEAQ (reference sequence). V was shortened by 7 bases and J by 2 bases, with 12 bases between the two germline ends. The CDR3 here is CASNQRGTYEQYF. DNA for the CDR3: TGTGCCAGCAACCAGAGGGGCACCTACGAGCAGTACTTC.

This chain joins TRBV7-8 and TRBJ1-2; 9 nucleotides match TRBD1. Germline V gene sequence: CDR1 SGHVS, CDR2 FQNEAQ. After removal of 5 bases from V and 2 bases from J, the junction contained 9 bases not matched to a gene. The CDR3 totals 16 residues. Here the CDR3 DNA reads TGTGCCAGCAGCCGCCACGAACAGGGGGCGAACTATGGCTACACCTTC. Its translation: CASSRHEQGANYGYTF.

The V and J genes are TRBV5-4 and TRBJ2-2; 9 bases are shared with TRBD2. With 2 bases clipped from V and 3 bases from J, the junction kept 17 bases outside the gene matches. The CDR3 runs 20 residues. CDR1 is SGHNT, CDR2 YYREEE, per germline (reference sequence). The CDR3, as DNA: TGTGCCAGCAGCTTCATGCGGTTGCGGGGGGGCCGAGGGGACACCGGGGAGCTGTTTTTT. Protein sequence: CASSFMRLRGGRGDTGELFF.

V gene TRBV10-3 combines with J gene TRBJ1-1; D is perhaps TRBD1 (6 bases). Germline loops: CDR1 ENHRY, CDR2 SYGVKD. V was trimmed by 10 bases and J by 1 base, leaving 13 bases between them. The CDR3 spans 13 residues. The DNA of the CDR3 is TGTGCCACCGAGACCAGGGGGAACACTGAAGCTTTCTTT. This codes for CATETRGNTEAFF.

This chain uses TRBV2 with TRBJ2-7, with a tentative D call TRBD2 (6 bases). The CDR3 totals 14 residues. Germline V gives CDR1 SNHLY, CDR2 FYNNEI. V was clipped by 4 bases and J by 2 bases, with 12 bases between them. DNA for the CDR3: TGTGCCAGCAGTGTAGGTGTAGCGGCCTACGAGCAGTACTTC. This translates into CASSVGVAAYEQYF.

CDR3 loop: CASSSDLGTDEQYF. The CDR3 DNA sequence: TGTGCCAGCAGCTCGGACCTAGGAACCGACGAGCAGTACTTC. This sequence joins TRBV5-4 and TRBJ2-7; D is ambiguous. The CDR3 consists of 14 residues. Per the germline V gene, CDR1 is SGHNT and CDR2 is YYREEE (reference sequence). Trimming stripped 3 bases from V and 5 bases from J, with 15 bases between.

The V and J genes are TRBV2 and TRBJ1-1; a possible D gene is TRBD1 (5 bases). The length of the CDR3 is 15 residues. Germline CDR1 and CDR2: SNHLY and FYNNEI. Trimming shortened V by 6 bases and J by 1 base, and 15 bases separated the two germline ends. The CDR3 region is CASRSGRGANTEAFF. The CDR3 DNA follows: TGTGCCAGCAGAAGTGGGAGGGGCGCGAACACTGAAGCTTTCTTT.

CDR3 sequence: CASTLKRTGGGYTF. DNA of the CDR3: TGTGCCAGCACCCTAAAAAGGACAGGCGGCGGCTACACCTTC. This chain connects TRBV13 to TRBJ1-2; TRBD1 agrees at 7 bases. This CDR3 has 14 amino acids. CDR1 is PRHDT and CDR2 is FYEKMQ in the germline V gene (reference sequence). The ends lost 7 bases at V and 8 bases at J; junction bases unmatched: 13.

The rearrangement links TRBV7-8 to TRBJ2-2; 16 positions match TRBD2. Germline loops: CDR1 SGHVS, CDR2 FQNEAQ. This CDR3 comprises 19 residues. V lost 4 bases and J lost 7; bases outside the gene matches: 12. CDR3 protein: CASSSRTGLAGGRNGELFF. The CDR3 region has the DNA TGTGCCAGCAGCTCCCGGACGGGACTAGCGGGGGGGCGGAACGGGGAGCTGTTTTTT.

The chain has TRBV27 and TRBJ2-7; TRBD1 aligns across 8 bases. The CDR3 covers 15 residues. J lost 7 bases, V lost 2 bases, and 10 bases had no gene match. CDR1 is MNHEY and CDR2 is SMNVEV in the germline V gene (reference sequence). The CDR3 nucleotides read TGTGCCAGCAGTTTAATCGGCGCAGGGGGCCGGGAGCAGTACTTC. Its protein product is CASSLIGAGGREQYF.

The CDR3, as DNA: TGTGCCAGCAGTACCAGCAGAGGAGATGGCTACACCTTC. Translated: CASSTSRGDGYTF. The V call is TRBV6-1, the J call TRBJ1-2; no clear D. The germline V gene encodes CDR1 MNHNS and CDR2 SASEGT. The CDR3 extends over 13 amino acids. With 5 bases removed from V and 6 bases from J, the gap between germline ends came to 13 bases.

The chain carries TRBV6-1 and TRBJ2-7; 9 bases align to TRBD1. CDR1 and CDR2 (germline): MNHNS, SASEGT. CDR3 length: 14 residues. The trim removed 6 bases at V and 2 bases at J, leaving 5 bases unmatched. The CDR3 region has the DNA TGTGCCAGCAGCCCCGGACAGGGGACCTACGAGCAGTACTTC. Residues: CASSPGQGTYEQYF.

This chain connects TRBV6-6 to TRBJ2-7; TRBD1 matches at 8 bases. V gave up 6 bases and J gave up 2 bases; unmatched junction bases: 3. CDR3 size: 13 residues. Germline-derived CDR1 and CDR2 are MNHNY and SVGAGI (reference sequence). CDR3 amino acids: CASSWDRPYEQYF. The CDR3 DNA sequence: TGTGCCAGCAGCTGGGACAGGCCCTACGAGCAGTACTTC.

The sample holds a few counts of this clone. The J gene is TRBJ2-7, the V gene TRBV5-1; 12 bases agree with TRBD2. Trimming at V came to 0 bases and at J to 4 bases, leaving 2 bases not matched to a gene. The CDR3 has 15 amino acids. Germline lookup yields CDR1 SGHRS and CDR2 YFSETQ. CDR3 residues: CASSLASGGGYEQYF. For the CDR3, the DNA is TGCGCCAGCAGCTTGGCTAGCGGGGGGGGATACGAGCAGTACTTC.

The CDR3 here is CASSPSPGTGGYTF. CDR3 nucleotides: TGTGCCAGCAGCCCTTCCCCCGGGACAGGTGGCTACACCTTC. The chain combines TRBV5-5 with TRBJ1-2; 8 nucleotides line up with TRBD1. J lost 7 bases, V lost 4 bases, and 9 bases had no gene match. The CDR3 spans 14 residues. Germline-derived CDR1 and CDR2 are SGHKS and YYEKEE (reference sequence). Full variable domain (missing parts from reference TRBV5-5 and TRBJ1-2): DAGVTQSPTHLIKTRGQQVTLRCSPISGHKSVSWYQQVLGQGPQFIFQYYEKEERGRGNFPDRFSARQFPNYSSELNVNALLLGDSALYLCASSPSPGTGGYTFGSGTRLTVV.

This chain links TRBV6-4 with TRBJ2-1; D is possibly TRBD1 or TRBD2 (6 bases each). Trimming removed 4 bases at V and 0 bases at J, with 22 bases between. The CDR3 has 19 amino acids. The germline CDR1 and CDR2 sequences are MRHNA and SNTAGT. CDR3 DNA sequence: TGTGCCAGCAGTGCCTCAGGGGTTAGCGGCGCCAGCTCCTACAATGAGCAGTTCTTC. Its translation: CASSASGVSGASSYNEQFF.

V usage is TRBV6-5 and J usage is TRBJ1-2, with D tentatively TRBD1 (6 bases). The CDR3 spans 14 residues. V shed 4 bases and J shed 4 bases, with 13 bases lying between them. Per germline, CDR1 MNHEY and CDR2 SVGAGI. CDR3 residues: CASSSWGASYGYTF. The CDR3 DNA reads as TGTGCCAGCAGTTCGTGGGGGGCGAGCTATGGCTACACCTTC.

This clone was seen just once. This chain's CDR3 is CASRTGTANGQPQHF. In DNA, the CDR3 is TGTGCCAGCAGGACCGGGACAGCTAACGGTCAGCCCCAGCATTTT. This rearrangement joins TRBV6-5 to TRBJ1-5; 7 positions match TRBD1. The CDR3 has 15 amino acids. The V gene end was trimmed by 6 bases and the J gene end by 6 bases; junction bases not matched to a gene: 11. Germline lookup yields CDR1 MNHEY and CDR2 SVGAGI.

The chain recombines TRBV7-8 with TRBJ2-1; TRBD1 aligns across 7 bases. The length of the CDR3 is 18 residues. Trimming took 4 bases from V and 2 from J; bases not matched to a gene: 14. CDR1 and CDR2 from the germline V gene are SGHVS and FQNEAQ. DNA for the CDR3: TGTGCCAGCAGCTGGAGTCCGTACAGGGGAGAAACCTACAATGAGCAGTTCTTC. Translating it yields CASSWSPYRGETYNEQFF. The full variable domain, in which reference TRBV7-8 and TRBJ2-1 provide the parts outside the CDR3, is GAGVSQSPRYKVAKRGQDVALRCDPISGHVSLFWYQQALGQGPEFLTYFQNEAQLDKSGLPSDRFFAERPEGSVSTLKIQRTQQEDSAVYLCASSWSPYRGETYNEQFFGPGTRLTVL.

This sequence joins TRBV2 and TRBJ1-2; D gene unclear. Trimming took 1 base from V and 0 from J, leaving 12 bases between them. CDR1 is SNHLY and CDR2 is FYNNEI in the germline V gene. CDR3 size: 16 residues. As DNA, the CDR3 is TGTGCCAGCAGTGAAGAGGCGGATTTAGCTAACTATGGCTACACCTTC. Its protein product is CASSEEADLANYGYTF.

The chain employs TRBV18 and TRBJ1-5; possibly TRBD1 for D (5 bases). In germline, CDR1 is KGHSH, CDR2 LQKENI. The CDR3 has 14 amino acids. With 5 bases removed from V and 0 bases from J, the gap between germline ends came to 8 bases. The chain's CDR3 is CASSWDYSNQPQHF. In DNA form, the CDR3 reads TGTGCCAGCTCATGGGACTATAGCAATCAGCCCCAGCATTTT.

The chain couples TRBV5-5 to TRBJ2-3; unclear D gene. The CDR3 extends over 16 amino acids. Per germline, CDR1 SGHKS and CDR2 YYEKEE (reference sequence). Trimming took off 0 bases at V and 2 bases at J, with 13 bases between the two ends. CDR3 residues: CASSLEARLNTDTQYF. The CDR3 nucleotides read TGTGCCAGCAGCTTGGAGGCTCGGCTAAACACAGATACGCAGTATTTT.

The chain has TRBV5-1 and TRBJ2-7, with 7 positions matching TRBD1. V gave up 4 bases and J gave up 3 bases; unmatched junction bases: 7. Germline V gene lookup returns CDR1 SGHRS and CDR2 YFSETQ. This CDR3 has 14 amino acids. The CDR3 sequence: CASSAGTESYEQYF. CDR3 nucleotide sequence: TGCGCCAGCAGCGCCGGGACAGAAAGCTACGAGCAGTACTTC.